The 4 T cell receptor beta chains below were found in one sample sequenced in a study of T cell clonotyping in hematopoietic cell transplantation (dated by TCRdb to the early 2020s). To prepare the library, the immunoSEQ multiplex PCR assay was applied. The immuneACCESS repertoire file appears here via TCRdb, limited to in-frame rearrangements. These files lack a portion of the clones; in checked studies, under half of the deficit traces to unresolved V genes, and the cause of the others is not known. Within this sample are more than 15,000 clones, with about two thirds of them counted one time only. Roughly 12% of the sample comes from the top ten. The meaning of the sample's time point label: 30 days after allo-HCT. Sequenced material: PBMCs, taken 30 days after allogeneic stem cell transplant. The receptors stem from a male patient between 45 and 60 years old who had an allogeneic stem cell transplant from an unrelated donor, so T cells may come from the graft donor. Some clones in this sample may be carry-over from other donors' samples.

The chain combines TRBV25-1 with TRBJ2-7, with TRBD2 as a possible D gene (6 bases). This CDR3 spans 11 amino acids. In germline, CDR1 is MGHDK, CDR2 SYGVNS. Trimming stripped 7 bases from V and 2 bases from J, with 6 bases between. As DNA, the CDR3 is TGTGCCAGCACGGGGGCCTACGAGCAGTACTTC. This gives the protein CASTGAYEQYF.

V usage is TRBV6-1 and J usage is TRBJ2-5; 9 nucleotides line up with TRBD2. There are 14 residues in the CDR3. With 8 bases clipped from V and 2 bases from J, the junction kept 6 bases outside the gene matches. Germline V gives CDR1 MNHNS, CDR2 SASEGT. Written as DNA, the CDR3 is TGTGCCAGCGGGGCTAGCGGGGATCAAGAGACCCAGTACTTC. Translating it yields CASGASGDQETQYF.

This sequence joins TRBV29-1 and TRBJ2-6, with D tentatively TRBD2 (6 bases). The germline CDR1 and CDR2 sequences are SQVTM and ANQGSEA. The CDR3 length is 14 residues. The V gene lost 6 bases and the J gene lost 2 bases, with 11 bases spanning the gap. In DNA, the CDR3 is TGCAGCGTAGCCGGGACTCCTGGGGCCAACGTCCTGACTTTC. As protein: CSVAGTPGANVLTF.

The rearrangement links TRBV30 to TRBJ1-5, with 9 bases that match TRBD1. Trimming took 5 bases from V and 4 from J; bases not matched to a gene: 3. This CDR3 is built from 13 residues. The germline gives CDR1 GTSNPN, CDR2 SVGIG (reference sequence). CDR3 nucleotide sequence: TGTGCCTGGGGGGACAGGGCGAATCAGCCCCAGCATTTT. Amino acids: CAWGDRANQPQHF.